Described below is a single TCR beta chain sequence and its context. Its antigen is undetermined. The sample belongs to a study of T cell responses to AZD1222 COVID-19 vaccine. Here immunoSEQ multiplex PCR was the method, and the copy in TCRdb shows in-frame clones only, minus some. The sample consists of 100,000 to 150,000 clones, over 75% of them appearing once. The germline CDR1 and CDR2 sequences are MNHEY and SVGEGT. V dropped 2 bases and J dropped 2 bases, with 22 bases sitting between them. The CDR3 length is 18 residues. Findings and limits, study-wide: Spike-specific TCRs gained breadth and depth after people received two AZD1222 doses. White British ancestry dominated among donors, who included more females, and clonal diversity was possibly underestimated.

This receptor was identified in an adult in good health. The chain employs TRBV6-2 or TRBV6-3 and TRBJ2-7; a possible D gene is TRBD2 (5 bases). The sample in question was peripheral blood, obtained on day 0 of AZD1222 vaccination. The CDR3 protein is CASSYPISGRMTTYEQYF. CDR3 in DNA: TGTGCCAGCAGTTACCCGATCTCGGGCAGGATGACTACCTACGAGCAGTACTTC.